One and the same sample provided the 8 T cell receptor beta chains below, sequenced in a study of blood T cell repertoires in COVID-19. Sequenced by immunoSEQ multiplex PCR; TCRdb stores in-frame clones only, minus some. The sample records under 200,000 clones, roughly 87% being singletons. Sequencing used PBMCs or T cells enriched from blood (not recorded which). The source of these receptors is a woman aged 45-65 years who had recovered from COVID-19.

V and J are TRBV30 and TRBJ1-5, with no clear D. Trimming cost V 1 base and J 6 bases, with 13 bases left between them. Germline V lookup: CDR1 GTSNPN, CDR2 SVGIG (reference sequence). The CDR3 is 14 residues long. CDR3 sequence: CAWSGRGEGQPQHF. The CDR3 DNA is TGTGCCTGGAGTGGGCGTGGAGAGGGTCAGCCCCAGCATTTT.

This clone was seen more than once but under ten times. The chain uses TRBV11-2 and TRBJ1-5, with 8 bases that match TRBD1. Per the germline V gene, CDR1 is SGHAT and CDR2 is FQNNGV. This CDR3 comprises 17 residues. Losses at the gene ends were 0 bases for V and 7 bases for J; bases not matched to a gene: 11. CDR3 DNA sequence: TGTGCCAGCAGCTTAGAAATTTCTGGTACAGGGGGACAGCCCCAGCATTTT. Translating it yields CASSLEISGTGGQPQHF.

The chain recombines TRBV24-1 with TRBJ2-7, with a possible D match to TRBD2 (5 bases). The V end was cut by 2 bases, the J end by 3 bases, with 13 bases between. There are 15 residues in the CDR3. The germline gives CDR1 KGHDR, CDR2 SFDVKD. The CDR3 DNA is TGTGCCACCAGTGATTCCAGGTCGGCGGGCTACGAGCAGTACTTC. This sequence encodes CATSDSRSAGYEQYF.

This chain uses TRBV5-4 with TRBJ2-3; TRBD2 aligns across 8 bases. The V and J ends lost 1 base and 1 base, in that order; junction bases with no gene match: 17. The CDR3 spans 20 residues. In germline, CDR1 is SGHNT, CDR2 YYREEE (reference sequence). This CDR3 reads CASSLIGSGRIFQGTDTQYF. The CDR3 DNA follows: TGTGCCAGCAGCTTGATCGGGAGCGGGAGAATTTTCCAAGGCACAGATACGCAGTATTTT.

The CDR3 DNA sequence: TGCGCCAGCAGCTTGGAAGAGGGAGGGCCTGGAAACACCATATATTTT. Protein: CASSLEEGGPGNTIYF. J is TRBJ1-3 and V is TRBV5-1; D gene ambiguous. Between the trimmed V and J ends, which lost 0 bases and 2 bases, there was a span of 12 bases. The germline V gene encodes CDR1 SGHRS and CDR2 YFSETQ. There are 16 residues in the CDR3.

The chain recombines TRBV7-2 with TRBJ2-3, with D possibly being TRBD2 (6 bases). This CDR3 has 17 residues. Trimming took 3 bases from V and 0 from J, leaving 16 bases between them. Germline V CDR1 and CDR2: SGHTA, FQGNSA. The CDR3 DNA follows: TGTGCCAGCAGCTTCGAAAGTAGCGGAATCAGCACAGATACGCAGTATTTT. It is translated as CASSFESSGISTDTQYF.

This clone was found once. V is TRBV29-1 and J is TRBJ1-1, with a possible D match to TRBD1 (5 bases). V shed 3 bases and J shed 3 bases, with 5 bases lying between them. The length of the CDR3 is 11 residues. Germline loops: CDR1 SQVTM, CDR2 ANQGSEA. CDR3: CSVDRDTEAFF. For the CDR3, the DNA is TGCAGCGTTGACAGGGACACTGAAGCTTTCTTT.

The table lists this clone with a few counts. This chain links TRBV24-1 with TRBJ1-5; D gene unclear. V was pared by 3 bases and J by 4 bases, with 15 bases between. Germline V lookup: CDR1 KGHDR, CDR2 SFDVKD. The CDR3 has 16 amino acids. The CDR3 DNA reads TGTGCCACCAGTGATACCAGACTCTCCCCAAATCAGCCCCAGCATTTT. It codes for CATSDTRLSPNQPQHF.